The T cell receptor (beta chain) described here comes from a study of blood T cell repertoires in COVID-19. Across the whole study: Some COVID-19 samples were acute and others convalescent; all came from the United States, Italy and Spain.

The germline V and J ends were trimmed by 5 bases and 4 bases, with 14 bases remaining between them. CDR3 length equals 14 residues. The germline V gene encodes CDR1 SNHLY and CDR2 FYNNEI. Original processing notes: Amplification from reference gene primers served as the basis for estimated nucleated cell counts. TCRdb's copy holds only in-frame clones and misses some; the assay was immunoSEQ multiplex PCR. Clone size and V and J calls were adopted from that table, with D and trimming inferred from the DNA. Seen here are over 150,000 clones, about 88% observed once, and the top ten hold approximately 9%. This clone was counted once. In terms of age and location, participants ranged from roughly 18 to 100 years and lived in about 25 US areas. Recovery among Cohort 3 donors was established by two negative PCRs, clearance, or symptom resolution.

The source of this sequence is a woman aged 18-35 years who had recovered from COVID-19. The chain combines TRBV2 with TRBJ1-2; D remains unclear. Sequenced sample: PBMCs or T cells enriched from blood (not recorded which). For the CDR3, the DNA is TGTGCCAGCAGTTCTCAGGATGGTGGCTATGGCTACACCTTC. Its translation: CASSSQDGGYGYTF. The full variable domain, rest sourced from reference TRBV2 and TRBJ1-2, is EPEVTQTPSHQVTQMGQEVILRCVPISNHLYFYWYRQILGQKVEFLVSFYNNEISEKSEIFDDQFSVERPDGSNFTLKIRSTKLEDSAMYFCASSSQDGGYGYTFGSGTRLTVV.